The 2 T cell receptor beta chains listed next were all sequenced from one sample in a study of post-analysis software for immune sequencing data. These receptors lack a known antigen. Broader study findings: Four or five TRBV segments (TRBV5-6, TRBV5-1 and TRBV20-1 among them) occurred more frequently in patients than in controls.

Unique molecular identifiers featured in each of the TCR beta cDNA libraries. TCRdb used MiXCR to reprocess the PCR reads, holding one entry per CDR3 protein. The sample carries some 690,000 distinct CDR3 sequences, roughly three fifths recorded once. Sequencing used blood. All receptors come from a girl aged 2-10 years with multiple sclerosis.

This sequence joins TRBV29-1 and TRBJ2-4; D tentatively fits TRBD1 or TRBD2 (5 bases each). The germline V gene encodes CDR1 SQVTM and CDR2 ANQGSEA. The V and J ends lost 4 bases and 13 bases respectively, with 23 bases between them. This CDR3 has 14 residues. CDR3 nucleotides: TGCAGCGTTGTTCCCATCAGCCAGGGAGAGGAGCAGTACTTC. It codes for CSVVPISQGEEQYF.

This clonotype has more than one count but fewer than ten. V usage is TRBV20-1 and J usage is TRBJ2-3; 11 nucleotides match TRBD2. Per the germline V gene, CDR1 is DFQATT and CDR2 is SNEGSKA (reference sequence). This CDR3 is 16 amino acids long. J lost 6 bases, V lost 3 bases, and 11 bases had no gene match. The CDR3 coding sequence is TGCAGTGCTAGGCCCCTACTAGCGGGAGAAAAGGATACGCAGTATTTT. Translation: CSARPLLAGEKDTQYF.